This record looks at one T cell receptor beta chain sequence and its context. The antigen is undetermined. After expansion with viral peptide pools in the ViraFEST assay, antigen-specific CD4+ T cells were sequenced. Around day 10 of culture, CD4+ T cells were separated out. PCR-confirmed SARS-CoV-2 infection occurred in the person between March and December 2020. In culture with about 9.7 IU/ml IL-2 and roughly 10 ug/ml peptides, PBMC were grown at a few million per well. In the cultures, half the medium was exchanged for IL-2 medium on days 3 and 7. Libraries were prepared by immunoSEQ multiplex PCR; TCRdb keeps only in-frame clonotypes and omits some of them. The sample holds about 45,000 clones, around 72% seen once. The germline CDR1 and CDR2 sequences are SGHTA and FQGNSA. This CDR3 region has 14 residues. Trimming cost V 1 base and J 1 base, with 7 bases left between them. This specimen comes from a study of vaccination effects on CD4 cells after COVID-19. About the research overall: Either the mRNA-1273 or the BNT162b2 vaccine was given to participants as two doses.

The source is a human donor who had a prior SARS-CoV-2 infection. The chain has TRBV7-2 and TRBJ1-2, with D unclear. The sample consisted of CD4+ T cells from PBMCs cultured with a peptide pool, taken before COVID-19 vaccination. CDR3 sequence (DNA): TGTGCCAGCAGCTTAGGGCCGGATAACTATGGCTACACCTTC. The encoded protein is CASSLGPDNYGYTF.